This T cell receptor beta chain was identified during a study of blood T cell repertoires in COVID-19. The CDR3 extends over 16 amino acids. CDR1 is MDHEN, CDR2 SYDVKM, per germline. The V gene end was trimmed by 3 bases and the J gene end by 2 bases; junction bases not matched to a gene: 8. Here immunoSEQ multiplex PCR was the method, and the copy in TCRdb shows in-frame clones only, minus some. The table has over 70,000 clones, approximately 86% seen once. The sample taken for sequencing was peripheral blood. This TCR derives from a human donor in a cohort sampled during active COVID-19. This chain connects TRBV28 to TRBJ2-3, with 7 nucleotides matching TRBD1. CDR3 amino acids: CASSFEFEGATDTQYF. The CDR3 coding sequence is TGTGCCAGCAGTTTTGAGTTCGAGGGGGCCACAGATACGCAGTATTTT.